This T cell receptor (beta chain) was identified during a study of OX40 agonist ivuxolimab in advanced cancers. Notes on the research overall: Ivuxolimab was an agonistic, fully human IgG2 monoclonal antibody directed against OX40 (CD134), a costimulatory receptor. Intravenous ivuxolimab was administered to patients every 2 weeks at six dose levels: 0.01, 0.1, 0.3, 1.5, 3 and 10 mg/kg. Among the 52 dose-escalation patients, about 20 had hepatocellular carcinoma, approximately 15 melanoma, 9 renal cell carcinoma and 9 head and neck cancer. In the dose-escalation cohort, roughly 80% of patients were male, and the mean age was approximately 60 years, with a range of 23 to 79. Patients were allowed to have had prior anti-PD-1, anti-PD-L1 or anti-CTLA-4 therapy, and more than 35% of the dose-escalation patients had been treated with checkpoint inhibitors. Partial responses were achieved by three dose-escalation patients, of whom one had hepatocellular carcinoma and two had cutaneous melanoma. Peripheral TCRbeta sequencing was intended to test whether TCR sequence diversity was altered and clonal T-cell expansion was caused by ivuxolimab. The paper describes the monotherapy dose-escalation part (N ≈ 51 patients) of the phase I trial of ivuxolimab.

Patients with autoimmune disease history or receiving systemic immunosuppression were excluded from the trial. In every dose cohort, peripheral blood was drawn for TCR sequencing at baseline, cycle 4 day 1, and cycle 7 day 1. The samples were taken from a phase I, first-in-human, multicenter, open-label dose-escalation trial of ivuxolimab. Adults with locally advanced or metastatic head and neck squamous cell, hepatocellular, melanoma or renal cell carcinoma were enrolled in the trial. Before TCR sequencing, CD4+ T cells and CD8+ T cells were sorted from peripheral blood as separate populations. Broader findings and caveats from the paper: The antigen specificity of the peripheral T cells that underwent clonal expansion was not determined. Low levels of normalized T-cell clonal expansion were also seen in some patients who did not respond. In the 0.1-3.0 mg/kg groups, partial responders had among the lowest normalized peripheral clonal expansion, particularly in CD8+ T cells. Clonal expansion of both CD4+ and CD8+ blood T cells was observed from baseline to week 6 at doses 0.1 to 3.0 mg/kg. After ivuxolimab, CD8+ T cells had more expanded clones than CD4+ T cells on average.

Genomic DNA was isolated from the sorted cells so that the TCRbeta CDR3 region could be sequenced. The immunoSEQ Assay was used for sequencing of TCRbeta CDR3 regions. As stored in TCRdb, this immuneACCESS dataset retains in-frame rearrangements with V and J assigned. A fraction of the clones does not appear; measured against another copy, unresolved V genes explain less than half of the discrepancy, and the remainder lacks a known reason. For this sample there are 15,000 to 25,000 clones; about 81% appear just once. 14% of the sample belongs to the ten largest clones. The CDR3 spans 13 residues, from the cysteine through the phenylalanine. Solely the CDR3 DNA is kept, with 39 bases framed from the first base. V and J lose 0 bases and 4 bases, and a span of 6 bases separates them. The germline V gene supplies CDR1 SGHDN and CDR2 FVKESK. This clone was seen only a few times. Its antigen is unknown. Nothing much larger sits one base from this clone, and base qualities are not available.

The source material was CD4+ or CD8+ T cells sorted from blood, sampled in a trial of the OX40 agonist ivuxolimab. The source of this sequence is an adult with an advanced solid tumor such as melanoma, head and neck, liver or kidney cancer. The rearrangement combines TRBV14 with TRBJ1-2; the D gene cannot be named for sure. The sequence in DNA is TGTGCCAGCAGCCAAGATCTTGGCTATGGCTACACCTTC. Translated, it reads CASSQDLGYGYTF.